The present TCR beta chain was sequenced within a study of CD8 T cells in ankylosing spondylitis. Study-wide points: Before this, some motif variants had been reported in reactive arthritis synovial fluid and blood. Under 10 highly homologous variants formed a TCR beta motif that appeared characteristic of ankylosing spondylitis blood. Reported data indicate significant enrichment of disease-linked clones within matched ankylosing spondylitis synovial fluid. Within peripheral blood, clones linked to disease were CD8+ and relatively rare.

CDR3 length: 14 amino acids. V lost 3 bases to trimming and J lost 0 bases, with 9 bases between them. Germline lookup yields CDR1 SNHLY and CDR2 FYNNEI. In making TCR beta libraries, quantitative 5'-RACE with molecular barcodes was used. TCRdb re-analysed the 5' RACE reads in MiXCR, keeping a single row per CDR3 protein. This table has a few hundred thousand distinct CDR3 sequences, about a sixth appearing once. On this clonotype itself: Its matching antigen is unknown.

The gene calls are TRBV2 and TRBJ2-7, with a tentative D call TRBD1 (6 bases). Source material: blood, either unsorted or a sorted T cell fraction (not recorded which). The origin of this receptor is a male donor with ankylosing spondylitis. The CDR3, as DNA: TGTGCCAGCAGTGACTGGGACAACTCCTACGAGCAGTACTTC. Its protein is CASSDWDNSYEQYF.